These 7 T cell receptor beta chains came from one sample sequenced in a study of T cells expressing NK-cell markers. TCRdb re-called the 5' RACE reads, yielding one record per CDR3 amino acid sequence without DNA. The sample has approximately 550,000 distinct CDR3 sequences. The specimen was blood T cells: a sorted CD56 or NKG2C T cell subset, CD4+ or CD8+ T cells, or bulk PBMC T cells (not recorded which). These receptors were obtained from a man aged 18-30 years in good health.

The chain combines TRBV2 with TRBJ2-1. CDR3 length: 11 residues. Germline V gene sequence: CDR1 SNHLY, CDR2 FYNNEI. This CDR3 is CASSDAGRQFF.

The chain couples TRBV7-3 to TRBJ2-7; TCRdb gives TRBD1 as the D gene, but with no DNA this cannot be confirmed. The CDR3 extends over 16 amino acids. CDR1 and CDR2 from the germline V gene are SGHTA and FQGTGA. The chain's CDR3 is CASSPFGTEYSYEQYF.

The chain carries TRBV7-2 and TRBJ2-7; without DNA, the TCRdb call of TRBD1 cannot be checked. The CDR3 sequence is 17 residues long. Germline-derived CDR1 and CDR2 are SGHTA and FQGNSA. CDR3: CASSLGGQGVTSYEQYF.

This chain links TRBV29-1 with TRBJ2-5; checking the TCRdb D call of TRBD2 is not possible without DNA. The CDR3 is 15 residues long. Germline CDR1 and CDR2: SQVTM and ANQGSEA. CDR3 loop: CSVVREDSYQETQYF.

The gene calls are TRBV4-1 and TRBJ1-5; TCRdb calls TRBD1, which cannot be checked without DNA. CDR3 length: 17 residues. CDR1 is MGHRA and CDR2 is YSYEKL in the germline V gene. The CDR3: CASSQGERGGLDQPQHF.

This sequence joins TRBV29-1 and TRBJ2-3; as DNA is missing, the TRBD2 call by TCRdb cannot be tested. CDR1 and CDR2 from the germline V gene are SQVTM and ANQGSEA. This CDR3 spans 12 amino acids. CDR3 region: CSDGTPGDTQYF.

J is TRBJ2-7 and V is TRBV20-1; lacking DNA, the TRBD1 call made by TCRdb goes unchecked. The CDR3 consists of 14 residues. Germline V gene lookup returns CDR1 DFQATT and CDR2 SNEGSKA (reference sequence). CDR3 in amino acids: CSARTTWQGPEQYF.